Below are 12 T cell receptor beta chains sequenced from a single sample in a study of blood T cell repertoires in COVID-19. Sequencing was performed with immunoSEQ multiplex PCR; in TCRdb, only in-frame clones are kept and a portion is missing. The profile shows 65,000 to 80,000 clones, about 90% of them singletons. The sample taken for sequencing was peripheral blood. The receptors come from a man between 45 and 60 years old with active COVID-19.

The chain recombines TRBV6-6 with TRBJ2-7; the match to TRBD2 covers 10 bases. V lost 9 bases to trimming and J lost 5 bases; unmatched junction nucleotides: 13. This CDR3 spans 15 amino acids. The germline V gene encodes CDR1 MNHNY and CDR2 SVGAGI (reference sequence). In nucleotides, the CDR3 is TGTGCCAGTTATAAATCTAGCGGGAGATCCAACGAGCAGTACTTC. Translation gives CASYKSSGRSNEQYF.

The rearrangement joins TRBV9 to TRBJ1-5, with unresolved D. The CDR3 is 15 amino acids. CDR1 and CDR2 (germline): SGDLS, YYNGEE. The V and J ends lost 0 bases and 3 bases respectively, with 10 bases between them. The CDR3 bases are TGTGCCAGCAGCGTAGATCCAGTTAACAATCAGCCCCAGCATTTT. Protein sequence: CASSVDPVNNQPQHF.

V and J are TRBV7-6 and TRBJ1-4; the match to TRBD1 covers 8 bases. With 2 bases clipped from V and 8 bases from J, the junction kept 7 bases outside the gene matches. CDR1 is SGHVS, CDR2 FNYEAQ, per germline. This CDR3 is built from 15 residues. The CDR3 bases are TGTGCCAGCAGCTTATTGGACAGGGACGGGGAAAAACTGTTTTTT. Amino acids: CASSLLDRDGEKLFF.

This CDR3 is CASSFPPVGARDTQYF. The DNA of the CDR3 is TGTGCCAGCAGTTTCCCGCCTGTGGGGGCGCGGGATACGCAGTATTTT. This rearrangement joins TRBV28 to TRBJ2-3, with D possibly being TRBD1 (6 bases). V dropped 3 bases and J dropped 6 bases, with 19 bases sitting between them. The CDR3 is 16 residues long. Per the germline V gene, CDR1 is MDHEN and CDR2 is SYDVKM.

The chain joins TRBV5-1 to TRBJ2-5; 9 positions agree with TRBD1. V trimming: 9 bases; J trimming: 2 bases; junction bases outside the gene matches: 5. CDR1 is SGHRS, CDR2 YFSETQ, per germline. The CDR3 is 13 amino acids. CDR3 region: CATSDRGQETQYF. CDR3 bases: TGCGCCACATCCGACAGGGGGCAAGAGACCCAGTACTTC.

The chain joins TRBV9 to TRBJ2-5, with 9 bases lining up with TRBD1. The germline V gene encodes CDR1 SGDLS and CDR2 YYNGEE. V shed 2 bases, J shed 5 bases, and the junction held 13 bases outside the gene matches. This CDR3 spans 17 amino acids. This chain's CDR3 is CASSVRPLQGAGETQYF. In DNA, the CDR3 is TGTGCCAGCAGCGTTAGGCCCCTACAGGGGGCAGGGGAGACCCAGTACTTC.

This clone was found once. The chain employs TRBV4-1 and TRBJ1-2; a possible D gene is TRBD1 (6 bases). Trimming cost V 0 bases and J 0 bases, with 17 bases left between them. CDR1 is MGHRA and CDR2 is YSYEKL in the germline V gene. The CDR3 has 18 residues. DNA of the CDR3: TGCGCCAGCAGCCAAGAGGGCCTAGGGGGGGGCACTAACTATGGCTACACCTTC. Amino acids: CASSQEGLGGGTNYGYTF.

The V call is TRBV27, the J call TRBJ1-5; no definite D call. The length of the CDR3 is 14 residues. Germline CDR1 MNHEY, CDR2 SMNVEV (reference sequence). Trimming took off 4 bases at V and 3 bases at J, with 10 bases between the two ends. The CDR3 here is CASSSGVFNQPQHF. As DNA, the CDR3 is TGTGCCAGCAGTTCCGGGGTATTCAATCAGCCCCAGCATTTT.

The CDR3 protein is CASSPTVFEQFF. For the CDR3, the DNA is TGTGCCAGCAGTCCAACGGTGTTTGAGCAGTTCTTC. This chain links TRBV6-2 or TRBV6-3 with TRBJ2-1; no definite D call. Trimming took off 5 bases at V and 9 bases at J, with 11 bases between the two ends. The CDR3 extends over 12 amino acids. Germline V CDR1 and CDR2: MNHEY, SVGEGT.

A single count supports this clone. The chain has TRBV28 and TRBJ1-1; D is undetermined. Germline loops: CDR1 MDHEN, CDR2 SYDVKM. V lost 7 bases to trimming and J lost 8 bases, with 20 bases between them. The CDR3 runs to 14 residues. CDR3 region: CASTWATPFKEAFF. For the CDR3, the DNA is TGTGCCAGCACCTGGGCCACCCCTTTTAAAGAAGCTTTCTTT.

CDR3 in DNA: TGTGCCATCAGTGGACAGAAAAGCGCAGATACGCAGTATTTT. Translated: CAISGQKSADTQYF. V gene TRBV10-3 combines with J gene TRBJ2-3; D may be TRBD1 (5 bases). The CDR3 has 14 amino acids. Germline V gene lookup returns CDR1 ENHRY and CDR2 SYGVKD. V lost 4 bases and J 4 bases, leaving 12 bases between the germline ends.

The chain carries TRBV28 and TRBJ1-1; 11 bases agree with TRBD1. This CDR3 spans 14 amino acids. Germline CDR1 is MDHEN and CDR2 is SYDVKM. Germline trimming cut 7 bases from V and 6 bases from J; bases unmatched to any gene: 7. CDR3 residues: CASTLRGQGAEAFF. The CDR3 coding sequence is TGTGCCAGCACTCTGCGGGGACAGGGGGCTGAAGCTTTCTTT.